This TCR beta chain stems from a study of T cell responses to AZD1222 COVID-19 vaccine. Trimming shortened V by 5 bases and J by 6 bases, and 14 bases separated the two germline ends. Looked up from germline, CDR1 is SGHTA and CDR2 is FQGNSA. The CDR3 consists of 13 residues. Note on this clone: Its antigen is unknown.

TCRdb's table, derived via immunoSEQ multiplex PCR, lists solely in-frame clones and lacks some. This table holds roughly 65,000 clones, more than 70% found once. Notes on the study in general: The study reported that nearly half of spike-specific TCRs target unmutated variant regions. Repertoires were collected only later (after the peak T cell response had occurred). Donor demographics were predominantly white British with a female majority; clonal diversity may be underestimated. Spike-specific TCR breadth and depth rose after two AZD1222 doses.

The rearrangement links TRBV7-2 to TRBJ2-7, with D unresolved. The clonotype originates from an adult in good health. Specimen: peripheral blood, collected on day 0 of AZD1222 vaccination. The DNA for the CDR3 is TGTGCCAGCAGCCAGAGACAATTATCCGAGCAGTACTTC. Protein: CASSQRQLSEQYF.